This passage covers 8 T cell receptor beta chains from one sample sequenced in a study of OX40 agonist ivuxolimab in advanced cancers. TCRdb's table, derived via immunoSEQ multiplex PCR, lists solely in-frame clones and lacks some. The data contain 15,000 to 20,000 clones, roughly 90% of them singletons. The sample here was CD4+ or CD8+ T cells sorted from blood, taken in a trial of the OX40 agonist ivuxolimab. The receptors here all came from an adult with an advanced solid tumor such as melanoma, head and neck, liver or kidney cancer.

V usage is TRBV30 and J usage is TRBJ2-7; TRBD1 aligns across 9 bases. Germline V gene data show CDR1 as GTSNPN and CDR2 as SVGIG (reference sequence). The CDR3 is 15 amino acids. J was trimmed by 2 bases and V by 2 bases; bases with no gene match: 7. Written as DNA, the CDR3 is TGTGCCTGGAGTTGGGGACAGGGCTTAACCTACGAGCAGTACTTC. Encoded protein: CAWSWGQGLTYEQYF. Full variable domain (rest looked up from reference TRBV30 and TRBJ2-7): SQTIHQWPATLVQPVGSPLSLECTVEGTSNPNLYWYRQAAGRGLQLLFYSVGIGQISSEVPQNLSASRPQDRQFILSSKKLLLSDSGFYLCAWSWGQGLTYEQYFGPGTRLTVT.

The rearrangement links TRBV25-1 to TRBJ2-3, with 7 bases lining up with TRBD1. V lost 2 bases to trimming and J lost 1 base; unmatched junction nucleotides: 9. Germline V gene data show CDR1 as MGHDK and CDR2 as SYGVNS. The CDR3 extends over 17 amino acids. CDR3: CASSEDRALPRTDTQYF. DNA for the CDR3: TGTGCCAGCAGTGAAGACAGGGCCCTTCCCCGCACAGATACGCAGTATTTT. Based on the CDR3 plus reference TRBV25-1 and TRBJ2-3, the full variable domain is EADIYQTPRYLVIGTGKKITLECSQTMGHDKMYWYQQDPGMELHLIHYSYGVNSTEKGDLSSESTVSRIRTEHFPLTLESARPSHTSQYLCASSEDRALPRTDTQYFGPGTRLTVL.

The chain is built from TRBV5-4 and TRBJ2-1, with 7 bases that match TRBD2. The CDR3 is 13 amino acids. V gave up 2 bases and J gave up 7 bases; unmatched junction bases: 3. Germline V gene data show CDR1 as SGHNT and CDR2 as YYREEE (reference sequence). CDR3: CASSFRGVNEQFF. For the CDR3, the DNA is TGTGCCAGCAGCTTTCGGGGGGTGAATGAGCAGTTCTTC.

This sequence joins TRBV10-1 and TRBJ2-5; D is unclear. Germline values: CDR1 WNHNN, CDR2 SYGVQD (reference sequence). The germline V and J ends were trimmed by 11 bases and 1 base, with 23 bases remaining between them. CDR3 size: 16 residues. DNA for the CDR3: TGCGCCCGCTCACCCTGGACCATTTACCTCCAAGAGACCCAGTACTTC. As protein: CARSPWTIYLQETQYF.

This clone was detected only once. V gene TRBV5-1 combines with J gene TRBJ1-4; a possible D gene is TRBD1 (6 bases). Trimming left V 4 bases short and J 3 bases short, with 13 bases between. The CDR3 is made up of 15 amino acids. Germline CDR1 reads SGHRS; CDR2 reads YFSETQ. In DNA, the CDR3 is TGCGCCAGCAGCCTAAACAGGGTTCCTAATGAAAAACTGTTTTTT. Translating it yields CASSLNRVPNEKLFF.

This clone was seen more than once but under ten times. The V gene is TRBV29-1, the J gene TRBJ2-2, with unresolved D. V dropped 4 bases and J dropped 4 bases, with 10 bases sitting between them. The CDR3 consists of 13 residues. CDR1 is SQVTM and CDR2 is ANQGSEA in the germline V gene. CDR3 loop: CSVVSPPTGELFF. CDR3 in DNA: TGCAGCGTTGTAAGCCCCCCCACCGGGGAGCTGTTTTTT.

This chain joins TRBV7-9 and TRBJ2-1; maybe TRBD2 (6 bases). Trimming removed 3 bases at V and 7 bases at J, with 16 bases between. CDR1 and CDR2 (germline): SEHNR, FQNEAQ (reference sequence). The CDR3 covers 15 residues. The CDR3 is CASSFSTSLGNEQFF. Written as DNA, the CDR3 is TGTGCCAGCAGCTTTTCTACTAGCCTGGGGAATGAGCAGTTCTTC.

The V call is TRBV27, the J call TRBJ2-5; a possible D gene is TRBD2 (5 bases). CDR3 length: 14 residues. The germline V gene has CDR1 MNHEY and CDR2 SMNVEV (reference sequence). V was cut by 0 bases and J by 4 bases, with 9 bases left in between. CDR3: CASSLSWGAETQYF. The DNA of the CDR3 is TGTGCCAGCAGTTTATCCTGGGGAGCAGAGACCCAGTACTTC.